This T cell receptor (beta chain) is drawn from a study of blood T cell repertoires in COVID-19 (TCRdb year 2020). Regarding the complete study: Collaborator samples came from the United States, Italy and Spain and covered acute and convalescent phases of COVID-19. Nearly every sample came with metadata listing a de-identified subject ID, COVID-19 status, age in years and sex. HLA class I and class II types, where available, came from metadata supplied by the sample provider rather than from assay-based typing. The material from the prospective study consisted of cDNA or gDNA derived from T cells, B-cell-depleted T cells, or PBMCs. The repertoires were released in a freely available public database intended as a resource for research on the immune response to SARS-CoV-2. The samples were drawn from the first 160 participants of the ongoing ImmuneRACE study and from 1,254 subjects provided by 6 global collaborators. The dataset comprised deeply sampled blood TCRbeta repertoires from subjects exposed to, actively infected with, or recovered from COVID-19.

Findings and caveats that apply to the study as a whole: The quantity of clinical and demographic metadata differed by source and by participant and was supplied without curation.

This clone was observed a single time. The antigen this receptor binds is unknown. Base qualities are not provided; no much larger clone lies one nucleotide away. TCRbeta CDR3 regions were amplified from genomic DNA by means of the immunoSEQ Assay, a bias-controlled multiplex PCR. Concerning the study's data processing: Within the assay, amplification of reference gene primers was used to estimate how many nucleated cells each sample contained. Sequence reads were collapsed and filtered to measure the absolute abundance of every unique TCRbeta CDR3 rearrangement. For each sample, productive Simpson clonality was calculated by taking the square root of Simpson's diversity index across productive rearrangements. In its TCRdb copy, this immuneACCESS table keeps in-frame sequences only and misses some clones. Where compared with another copy, unresolved V genes explain less than half of these, and the others have no known cause. That table furnishes V, J and clone size, whereas the DNA furnished D and trimming. The sample table lists over 200,000 clones, approximately 90% of them with a count of one. The ten largest clones take up 1.2% of the sample.

Participants in the prospective study were aged about 18 to 95 years, lived in some 24 United States geographic areas, and enrolled through a virtual design. In the prospective study, cohorts were assigned on the basis of participant-reported clinical history obtained from a screening survey and a study questionnaire. Recovered participants in ImmuneRACE Cohort 3 were defined as having two consecutive negative NP/OP PCR tests, clearance from a healthcare professional, or resolution of symptoms. Mobile phlebotomists in the prospective study collected whole blood, serum and a nasopharyngeal or oropharyngeal swab from every participant. Participants in the prospective study had the option to provide additional blood draws and questionnaires over an approximately 2-month period. Before DNA extraction, blood samples from the prospective study were shipped at room temperature or frozen. Sequenced sample: PBMCs or T cells enriched from blood (not recorded which). The sequence was collected from a young man who had recovered from COVID-19.

The DNA reads as follows: TGTGCCATCAGCCGACAGGGCAGCTCCTACGAGCAGTACTTC. Its protein is CAISRQGSSYEQYF. In this chain, TRBV10-3 is recombined with TRBJ2-7, and TRBD1 matches 7 of the central bases. Per the germline V gene, ENHRY is the CDR1 and SYGVKD is the CDR2. There are 14 amino acids in the CDR3, from cysteine to phenylalanine inclusive. Just the 42-base CDR3 DNA is kept, in frame starting at base 1. V is trimmed back by 6 bases and J by 0 bases, and the junction contains 5 bases that no gene match accounts for.